The present entry profiles one T cell receptor beta chain with its context. V gave up 2 bases and J gave up 5 bases; unmatched junction bases: 9. This CDR3 contains 17 residues. The germline gives CDR1 MNHEY, CDR2 SVGAGI. TCR beta CDR3 amplification used RNA transcripts. First-round RT-PCR employed HTBI primers, with a second-round multiplex PCR after it. TCRdb re-called the multiplex PCR reads through MiXCR, storing one row per CDR3 protein. This sample has approximately 480,000 distinct CDR3 sequences; approximately 15% occur once, and the top ten carry 8% to 10%. This sample was taken from a study of Graves' ophthalmopathy and Graves' hyperthyroidism.

Sequenced: blood. The V and J genes are TRBV6-5 and TRBJ2-5, with TRBD1 matching over 12 bases. The sequence came from a woman in her 30s with Graves' ophthalmopathy. The CDR3 nucleotides are TGTGCCAGCAGTTACGCTTCGGGGACAGGGGGCCGGGAGACCCAGTACTTC. Its protein product is CASSYASGTGGRETQYF.